This is a list of T cell receptor beta chains from one sample in a study of shared clonotypes between healthy human individuals. Libraries were prepared by immunoSEQ multiplex PCR; TCRdb keeps only in-frame clonotypes and omits some of them. This sample has about 2 million clones, with roughly 95% found just once. The sample taken for sequencing was naive CD4+ T cells sorted from blood. The receptors come from a man between 18 and 35 years old in good health. Both conserved end residues are part of each CDR3. For some rows the clone size is stated as once, few or many, or as a class when expanded; others skip it.

clone_size: NA; v_call: TRBV11-2; j_call: TRBJ2-5; cdr3_aa: CASSLGSKETQYF
clone_size: once; v_call: TRBV6-5; j_call: TRBJ2-1; cdr3_aa: CASSPRDIRYNEQFF
clone_size: NA; v_call: TRBV7-2; j_call: TRBJ2-1; cdr3_aa: CASSLAGVYNEQFF
clone_size: many; v_call: TRBV5-1; j_call: TRBJ1-2; cdr3_aa: CASSFTGGADGYTF
clone_size: NA; v_call: TRBV19; j_call: TRBJ1-1; cdr3_aa: CASSIQGNTEAFF
clone_size: NA; v_call: TRBV6-1; j_call: TRBJ2-7; cdr3_aa: CASSAEAGYEQYF
clone_size: few; v_call: TRBV2; j_call: TRBJ2-7; cdr3_aa: CASSDRGYEQYF
clone_size: NA; v_call: TRBV18; j_call: TRBJ2-2; cdr3_aa: CASSPVQDTGELFF
clone_size: NA; v_call: TRBV6-1; j_call: TRBJ2-7; cdr3_aa: CASRTGTVSYEQYF
clone_size: NA; v_call: TRBV5-1; j_call: TRBJ2-7; cdr3_aa: CASSPSRRDSGEQYF
clone_size: few; v_call: TRBV19; j_call: TRBJ2-1; cdr3_aa: CASSIGTSGMRLDEQFF
clone_size: NA; v_call: TRBV5-1; j_call: TRBJ1-4; cdr3_aa: CASSLGRPNEKLFF
clone_size: NA; v_call: TRBV10-3; j_call: TRBJ1-2; cdr3_aa: CAISEGQGGYGYTF
clone_size: NA; v_call: TRBV6-5; j_call: TRBJ1-1; cdr3_aa: CASSQRDDTEAFF
clone_size: NA; v_call: TRBV10-2; j_call: TRBJ2-2; cdr3_aa: CASSESSSNTGELFF
clone_size: NA; v_call: TRBV6-5; j_call: TRBJ2-7; cdr3_aa: CASSSTGGYYEQYF